Following are 3 T cell receptor beta chains from one sample sequenced in a study of blood T cell repertoires in COVID-19. Assay: immunoSEQ multiplex PCR; the TCRdb copy retains only in-frame clones and omits some. The top ten clones hold 0.95% of a sample with some 200,000 clones, approximately 86% of them seen once. The sample comprised peripheral blood. These receptors originate from a man between 60 and 75 years old with COVID-19, enrolled during active disease.

Of note for this clone: Germline is not matched at one junction end, which may reflect a read error. This chain uses TRBV5-1 with TRBJ1-1; D not resolved. The germline V gene encodes CDR1 SGHRS and CDR2 YFSETQ. The length of the CDR3 is 13 residues. In DNA, the CDR3 is TGCGCCAGCCAGAGAGAGTTTAACAGTGAAGCTTTCTTT. As protein: CASQREFNSEAFF. The complete variable domain, with remaining parts taken from reference TRBV5-1 and TRBJ1-1, reads KAGVTQTPRYLIKTRGQQVTLSCSPISGHRSVSWYQQTPGQGLQFLFEYFSETQRNKGNFPGRFSGRQFSNSRSEMNVSTLELGDSALYLCASQREFNSEAFFGQGTRLTVV.

The chain uses TRBV30 and TRBJ2-1; 13 positions agree with TRBD2. V shed 5 bases, J shed 3 bases, and the junction held 7 bases outside the gene matches. The CDR3 runs 16 residues. CDR1 and CDR2 from the germline V gene are GTSNPN and SVGIG (reference sequence). CDR3 in DNA: TGTGCCTGGGCGGGACTAGCGGGATCATTCTACAATGAGCAGTTCTTC. As protein: CAWAGLAGSFYNEQFF.

This clone was seen only a few times. This chain joins TRBV2 and TRBJ1-5; D may be TRBD1 (5 bases). Germline CDR1 is SNHLY and CDR2 is FYNNEI. The V end lost 11 bases, the J end lost 5 bases, and 16 bases lay between the germline ends. This CDR3 spans 13 amino acids. This CDR3 reads CAGTNRSDQPQHF. The CDR3 region has the DNA TGTGCCGGAACAAACAGGTCCGATCAGCCCCAGCATTTT.